The next 24 T cell receptor beta chains were all read from a single sample in a study of identifying expanded T cells in peripheral blood. TCRdb's table, derived via immunoSEQ multiplex PCR, lists solely in-frame clones and lacks some. The sample carries around 76,000 clones, roughly nine tenths recorded once. The sample consisted of blood. The receptors were gathered from a person aged 18 to 70 in good health.

This clone was found once. This chain's CDR3 is CASSMNTGSAEAFF. CDR3 bases: TGTGCCAGCAGCATGAATACAGGGAGTGCTGAAGCTTTCTTT. The V gene is TRBV6-4, the J gene TRBJ1-1, with D tentatively TRBD1 (6 bases). Per the germline V gene, CDR1 is MRHNA and CDR2 is SNTAGT. The CDR3 is made up of 14 amino acids. V lost 6 bases and J 6 bases, leaving 17 bases between the germline ends.

This rearrangement joins TRBV7-2 to TRBJ1-3; D unclear. The CDR3 extends over 14 amino acids. CDR1 is SGHTA, CDR2 FQGNSA, per germline. Trimming pared 0 bases from V and 0 bases from J, leaving 3 bases between. CDR3 DNA: TGTGCCAGCAGCTTAGCCCACTCTGGAAACACCATATATTTT. Its translation: CASSLAHSGNTIYF.

The V and J genes are TRBV9 and TRBJ2-3; D perhaps matches TRBD1 (7 bases). Germline CDR1 is SGDLS and CDR2 is YYNGEE. Between the trimmed V and J ends, which lost 7 bases and 4 bases, there was a span of 16 bases. This CDR3 region has 14 residues. The CDR3 nucleotides read TGTGCCAGCTCACAGGGGCGGAGGGCAGATACGCAGTATTTT. Amino acids: CASSQGRRADTQYF.

CDR3 residues: CASSQDAADSPLHF. In DNA, the CDR3 is TGCGCCAGCAGCCAAGATGCGGCAGATTCACCCCTCCACTTT. The V gene is TRBV4-3, the J gene TRBJ1-6; D unresolved. Trimming stripped 0 bases from V and 8 bases from J, with 8 bases between. Germline CDR1 LGHNA, CDR2 YSLEER. The CDR3 loop spans 14 amino acids.

This clone is a singleton in its sample. The chain employs TRBV2 and TRBJ1-2; D not certain. The CDR3 consists of 13 residues. Germline-derived CDR1 and CDR2 are SNHLY and FYNNEI. Trimming took off 4 bases at V and 8 bases at J, with 14 bases between the two ends. CDR3 region: CASSVEGQTGYTF. As DNA, the CDR3 is TGTGCCAGCAGTGTGGAGGGTCAGACAGGCTACACCTTC.

The sample holds a few counts of this clone. V is TRBV2 and J is TRBJ1-5; 9 nucleotides agree with TRBD1. V lost 7 bases, J lost 4 bases, and 8 bases stayed unmatched. The CDR3 has 15 residues. Per germline, CDR1 SNHLY and CDR2 FYNNEI. The CDR3, as DNA: TGTGCCAGCAACTCGGGACAGGGACCAAATCAGCCCCAGCATTTT. Protein sequence: CASNSGQGPNQPQHF.

This CDR3 reads CASSFGGDNEQFF. The CDR3 coding sequence is TGTGCCAGCAGCTTTGGGGGGGACAATGAGCAGTTCTTC. The chain has TRBV7-3 and TRBJ2-1; 7 bases fit TRBD2. The germline CDR1 and CDR2 sequences are SGHTA and FQGTGA. This CDR3 has 13 amino acids. The V segment lost 3 bases and the J segment 5 bases; nucleotides outside the gene matches: 1. Drawing the rest from reference TRBV7-3 and TRBJ2-1, the complete variable domain is GAGVSQTPSNKVTEKGKYVELRCDPISGHTALYWYRQSLGQGPEFLIYFQGTGAADDSGLPNDRFFAVRPEGSVSTLKIQRTERGDSAVYLCASSFGGDNEQFFGPGTRLTVL.

In regard to this clone: This CDR3 is also generated by other DNA sequences in the sample. This chain links TRBV4-3 with TRBJ2-5; unclear D gene. V dropped 0 bases and J dropped 3 bases, with 5 bases sitting between them. CDR3 length: 13 amino acids. Germline CDR1 LGHNA, CDR2 YSLEER. DNA for the CDR3: TGCGCCAGCAGCCAAGATCGGGAAGAGACCCAGTACTTC. The encoded protein is CASSQDREETQYF.

The chain recombines TRBV4-3 with TRBJ1-1, with 7 bases fitting TRBD1. With V trimmed by 1 base and J by 4 bases, 3 bases remained unmatched. The CDR3 sequence is 14 residues long. The V gene's germline CDR1 is LGHNA and CDR2 YSLEER. CDR3 sequence: CASSQGQGTTEAFF. For the CDR3, the DNA is TGCGCCAGCAGCCAAGGACAGGGCACCACTGAAGCTTTCTTT.

This clone has a single count. This chain uses TRBV5-6 with TRBJ1-4, with 7 bases lining up with TRBD1. Germline CDR1 is SGHDT and CDR2 is YYEEEE. The CDR3 runs 16 residues. V lost 0 bases to trimming and J lost 3 bases; unmatched junction nucleotides: 5. The CDR3 spells CASSLAEQGANEKLFF. The DNA of the CDR3 is TGTGCCAGCAGCTTGGCCGAGCAGGGGGCTAATGAAAAACTGTTTTTT.

V gene TRBV21-1 combines with J gene TRBJ2-7; the table's D gene call, TRBD1, was not cross checked with the DNA. TRBV21-1 is assigned pseudogene status. The CDR3 has 17 amino acids. CDR3 DNA: TGTGCCAGCAGCAAAGCGATAATTGGGACAGGTTCCTACGAGCAGTACTTC. Encoded protein: CASSKAIIGTGSYEQYF.

The chain couples TRBV5-4 to TRBJ2-6; a possible D gene is TRBD2 (6 bases). Germline loops: CDR1 SGHNT, CDR2 YYREEE (reference sequence). CDR3 size: 17 residues. V was trimmed by 4 bases and J by 0 bases, leaving 14 bases between them. The CDR3, as DNA: TGTGCCAGCAGCGCGGACGGGGGATTCTCTGGGGCCAACGTCCTGACTTTC. This gives the protein CASSADGGFSGANVLTF.

The chain has TRBV2 and TRBJ1-3, with D unclear. Looked up from germline, CDR1 is SNHLY and CDR2 is FYNNEI. The CDR3 covers 15 residues. The V and J ends lost 3 bases and 9 bases respectively, with 18 bases between them. CDR3 bases: TGTGCCAGCAGTGACCCGGACCGGCGCGGCGCCACCATATATTTT. Protein sequence: CASSDPDRRGATIYF.

The J gene is TRBJ1-2, the V gene TRBV7-9; D not certain. From germline, CDR1 is SEHNR and CDR2 FQNEAQ (reference sequence). Trimming took off 4 bases at V and 2 bases at J, with 5 bases between the two ends. The length of the CDR3 is 12 residues. CDR3 in DNA: TGTGCCAGCAGCTCCGACAACTATGGCTACACCTTC. Its translation is CASSSDNYGYTF. The full variable domain, completed using reference TRBV7-9 and TRBJ1-2, is DTGVSQNPRHKITKRGQNVTFRCDPISEHNRLYWYRQTLGQGPEFLTYFQNEAQLEKSRLLSDRFSAERPKGSFSTLEIQRTEQGDSAMYLCASSSDNYGYTFGSGTRLTVV.

The chain has TRBV6-6 and TRBJ1-4, with 8 bases aligning to TRBD1. With 5 bases clipped from V and 7 bases from J, the junction kept 9 bases outside the gene matches. Germline CDR1 reads MNHNY; CDR2 reads SVGAGI (reference sequence). CDR3 length equals 15 residues. DNA of the CDR3: TGTGCCAGCAGTCCTTACGACAGGGGTGGTGAAAAACTGTTTTTT. As protein: CASSPYDRGGEKLFF.

The chain joins TRBV4-3 to TRBJ2-2; TRBD1 or TRBD2 may be the D gene (5 bases each). Per germline, CDR1 LGHNA and CDR2 YSLEER. Trimming cost V 0 bases and J 4 bases, with 9 bases left between them. This CDR3 has 15 residues. CDR3 in DNA: TGCGCCAGCAGCCAAGATCTTGGGGGCACCGGGGAGCTGTTTTTT. Encoded protein: CASSQDLGGTGELFF.

The chain combines TRBV19 with TRBJ1-2, with 9 bases identical to TRBD1. Trimming cost V 3 bases and J 2 bases; bases outside gene matches: 10. CDR3 size: 17 residues. Per the germline V gene, CDR1 is LNHDA and CDR2 is SQIVND (reference sequence). CDR3 sequence: CASSIRDRALWNYGYTF. CDR3 coding DNA: TGTGCCAGTAGTATTAGGGACAGGGCGCTGTGGAACTATGGCTACACCTTC.

This clone was observed a few times. This chain links TRBV15 with TRBJ2-7; D gene unclear. CDR1 is LNHNV and CDR2 is YYDKDF in the germline V gene (reference sequence). The CDR3 contains 14 residues. The V end was cut by 0 bases, the J end by 5 bases, with 11 bases between. For the CDR3, the DNA is TGTGCCACCAGCAGAGATCGTCACGCGGACGAGCAGTACTTC. Translating gives CATSRDRHADEQYF.

The chain recombines TRBV6-6 with TRBJ2-7; D not resolved. The CDR3 sequence is 13 residues long. The V end lost 2 bases, the J end lost 6 bases, and 11 bases lay between the germline ends. Germline V gene sequence: CDR1 MNHNY, CDR2 SVGAGI (reference sequence). The CDR3 sequence: CASSYGEMGEQYF. CDR3 DNA sequence: TGTGCCAGCAGTTACGGGGAAATGGGCGAGCAGTACTTC.

V and J are TRBV11-2 and TRBJ1-2, with 7 bases identical to TRBD1. Germline V gene data show CDR1 as SGHAT and CDR2 as FQNNGV. CDR3 length: 16 residues. V lost 2 bases and J lost 8; bases outside the gene matches: 14. In nucleotides, the CDR3 is TGTGCCAGCAGCTTATTCTTCCGGGACAGCGAGGGGGGCTACACCTTC. It is translated as CASSLFFRDSEGGYTF. The whole variable domain, filled in from reference TRBV11-2 and TRBJ1-2, reads EAGVAQSPRYKIIEKRQSVAFWCNPISGHATLYWYQQILGQGPKLLIQFQNNGVVDDSQLPKDRFSAERLKGVDSTLKIQPAKLEDSAVYLCASSLFFRDSEGGYTFGSGTRLTVV.

The V call is TRBV5-6, the J call TRBJ1-6; a possible D gene is TRBD1 (5 bases). The germline V and J ends were trimmed by 4 bases and 6 bases, with 8 bases remaining between them. The CDR3 has 13 amino acids. From germline, CDR1 is SGHDT and CDR2 YYEEEE. In DNA form, the CDR3 reads TGTGCCAGCAGCCTACAGGCTAATTCACCCCTCCACTTT. Protein product: CASSLQANSPLHF.

This sequence joins TRBV5-1 and TRBJ2-2; 7 bases line up with TRBD1. V trimming: 4 bases; J trimming: 4 bases; junction bases outside the gene matches: 7. Germline assignment: CDR1 SGHRS and CDR2 YFSETQ. The CDR3 has 15 residues. The CDR3 loop reads CASSATGQTTGELFF. In nucleotides, the CDR3 is TGCGCCAGCAGCGCTACGGGACAGACCACCGGGGAGCTGTTTTTT.

The chain couples TRBV9 to TRBJ1-6, with TRBD1 as a possible D gene (6 bases). V was trimmed by 3 bases and J by 4 bases, leaving 8 bases between them. From germline, CDR1 is SGDLS and CDR2 YYNGEE. The CDR3 covers 14 residues. The CDR3 sequence: CASSATGYNSPLHF. As DNA, the CDR3 is TGTGCCAGCAGCGCCACAGGGTATAATTCACCCCTCCACTTT.

V usage is TRBV7-2 and J usage is TRBJ2-7; TRBD2 matches at 7 bases. From germline, CDR1 is SGHTA and CDR2 FQGNSA. The ends lost 2 bases at V and 2 bases at J; junction bases unmatched: 12. The length of the CDR3 is 17 residues. CDR3 sequence: CASSLRGLAVVAYEQYF. The CDR3 DNA is TGTGCCAGCAGCTTAAGGGGCCTAGCGGTAGTAGCCTACGAGCAGTACTTC.